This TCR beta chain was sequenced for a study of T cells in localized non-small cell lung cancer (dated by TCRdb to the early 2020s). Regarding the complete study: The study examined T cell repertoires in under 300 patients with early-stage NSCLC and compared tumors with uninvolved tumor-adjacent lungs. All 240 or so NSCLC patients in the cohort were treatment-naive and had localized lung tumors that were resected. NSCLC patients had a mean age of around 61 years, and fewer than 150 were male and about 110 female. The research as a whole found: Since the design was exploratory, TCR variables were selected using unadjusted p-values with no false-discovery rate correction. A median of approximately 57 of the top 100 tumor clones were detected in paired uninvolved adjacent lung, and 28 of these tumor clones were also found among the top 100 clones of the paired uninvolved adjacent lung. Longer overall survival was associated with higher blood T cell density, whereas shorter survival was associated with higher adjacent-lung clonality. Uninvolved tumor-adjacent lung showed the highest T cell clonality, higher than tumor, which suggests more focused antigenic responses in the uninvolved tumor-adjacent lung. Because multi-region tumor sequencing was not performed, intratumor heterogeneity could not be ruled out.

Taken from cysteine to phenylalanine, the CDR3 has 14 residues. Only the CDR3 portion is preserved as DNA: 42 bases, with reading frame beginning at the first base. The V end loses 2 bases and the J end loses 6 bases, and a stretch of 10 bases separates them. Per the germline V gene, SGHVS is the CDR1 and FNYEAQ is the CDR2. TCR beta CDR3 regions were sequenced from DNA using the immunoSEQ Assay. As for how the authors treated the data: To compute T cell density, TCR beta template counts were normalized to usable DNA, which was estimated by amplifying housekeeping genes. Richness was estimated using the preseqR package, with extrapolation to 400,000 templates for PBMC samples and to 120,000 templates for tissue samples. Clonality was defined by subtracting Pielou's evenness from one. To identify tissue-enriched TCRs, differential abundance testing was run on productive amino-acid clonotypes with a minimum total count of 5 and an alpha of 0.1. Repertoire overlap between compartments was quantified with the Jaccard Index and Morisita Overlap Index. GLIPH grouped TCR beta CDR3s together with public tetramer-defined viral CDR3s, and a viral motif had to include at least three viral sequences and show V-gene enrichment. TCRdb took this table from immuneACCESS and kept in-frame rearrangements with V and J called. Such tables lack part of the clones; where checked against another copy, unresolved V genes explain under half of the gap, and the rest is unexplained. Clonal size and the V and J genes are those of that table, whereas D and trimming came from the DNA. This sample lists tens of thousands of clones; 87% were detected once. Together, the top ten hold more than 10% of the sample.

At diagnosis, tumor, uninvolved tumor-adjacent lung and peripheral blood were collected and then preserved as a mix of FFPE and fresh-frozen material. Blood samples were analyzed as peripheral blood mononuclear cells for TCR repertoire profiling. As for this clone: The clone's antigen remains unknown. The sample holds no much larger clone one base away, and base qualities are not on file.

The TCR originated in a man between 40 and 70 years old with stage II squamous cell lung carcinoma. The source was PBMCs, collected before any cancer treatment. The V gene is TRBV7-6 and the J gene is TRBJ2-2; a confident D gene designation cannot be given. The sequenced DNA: TGTGCCAGCAGCTTAAGTGTTTCCTCCGGGGAGCTGTTTTTT. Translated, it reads CASSLSVSSGELFF.